Each of the 32 T cell receptor beta chains below was sequenced from the same sample in a study of blood T cells in healthy people across ages. Then a second PCR, running about 6 to 11 cycles, was carried out with a sample-barcoded 5' primer and a J-beta primer mix. In TCRdb, the 5' RACE reads were re-called with MiXCR into one record per CDR3 protein. Here the sample spans approximately 800,000 distinct CDR3 sequences, about 46% being singletons. What was sequenced was blood. All receptors derive from an elderly man in good health.

The rearrangement links TRBV14 to TRBJ2-7, with D perhaps matching TRBD1 (6 bases). The J call could be wrong; TRBJ2-5 is a better fit for the DNA end. From germline, CDR1 is SGHDN and CDR2 FVKESK. The CDR3 has 15 residues. CDR3 bases: TGTGCCAGCAGCGCGACGACAGGATCCTGGGAGACCCAGTACTTC. Amino acids: CASSATTGSWETQYF.

This clonotype has a count of ten or more. The chain uses TRBV29-1 and TRBJ2-7, with TRBD1 matching 8 bases. The germline gives CDR1 SQVTM, CDR2 ANQGSEA. The CDR3 spans 13 residues. The ends lost 3 bases at V and 5 bases at J; junction bases unmatched: 6. This chain's CDR3 is CSVDGQGKDEQYF. In nucleotides, the CDR3 is TGCAGCGTTGATGGACAGGGCAAGGACGAGCAGTACTTC.

There are a few counts of this clonotype. This chain links TRBV15 with TRBJ2-4, with TRBD1 matching over 8 bases. Near its end, the DNA agrees better with TRBJ2-7, so the J call may be wrong. Germline-derived CDR1 and CDR2 are LNHNV and YYDKDF (reference sequence). The CDR3 consists of 19 residues. DNA for the CDR3: TGTGCCACCAGCAGAGATTTACTTTGGACAGGGACAACTTTCTACGAGCAGTACTTC. Translation gives CATSRDLLWTGTTFYEQYF.

As concerns this clonotype: Sequence at one end of the junction differs from germline and may be a read error. The chain employs TRBV19 and TRBJ2-7; 8 bases agree with TRBD2. CDR3 length equals 14 residues. Germline V gene data show CDR1 as LNHDA and CDR2 as SQIVND (reference sequence). The CDR3 DNA is TGCGCCAGTACCCAGCGGGAGCGGTCCTACGAGCAGTACTTC. Translated, it gives CASTQRERSYEQYF. Based on the CDR3 plus reference TRBV19 and TRBJ2-7, the full variable domain is DGGITQSPKYLFRKEGQNVTLSCEQNLNHDAMYWYRQDPGQGLRLIYYSQIVNDFQKGDIAEGYSVSREKKESFPLTVTSAQKNPTAFYLCASTQRERSYEQYFGPGTRLTVT.

The rearrangement joins TRBV12-3 or TRBV12-4 to TRBJ2-3; D is possibly TRBD1 or TRBD2 (6 bases each). Trimming stripped 5 bases from V and 4 bases from J, with 13 bases between. CDR3 length: 14 amino acids. CDR3 coding DNA: TGTGCCAGCAGTGTAGGAGGGGGGTCAGATACGCAGTATTTT. Its translation: CASSVGGGSDTQYF.

This clonotype was observed a few times. The chain employs TRBV29-1 and TRBJ2-1, with TRBD2 identical over 9 bases. Germline V lookup: CDR1 SQVTM, CDR2 ANQGSEA. J was trimmed by 9 bases and V by 4 bases; bases with no gene match: 7. This CDR3 spans 13 amino acids. The DNA for the CDR3 is TGCAGCGTTGTGGCGGGAGGGATTCCTGAGCAGTTCTTC. Its translation: CSVVAGGIPEQFF.

The CDR3 DNA follows: TGTGCCAGCAGGGGGGGACACCCCTCCTACGAGCAGTACTTC. This sequence encodes CASRGGHPSYEQYF. V usage is TRBV6-2 or TRBV6-3 and J usage is TRBJ2-7, with D perhaps matching TRBD1 or TRBD2 (6 bases each). This CDR3 contains 14 residues. Looked up from germline, CDR1 is MNHEY and CDR2 is SVGEGT. Trimming left V 6 bases short and J 0 bases short, with 12 bases between.

The genes are TRBV14 and TRBJ2-3; TRBD2 agrees at 11 bases. Germline CDR1 reads SGHDN; CDR2 reads FVKESK. J lost 4 bases, V lost 1 base, and 10 bases had no gene match. The CDR3 has 18 amino acids. The CDR3 region has the DNA TGTGCCAGCAGCCAAGTTCTAGCGGGGGGCGGCCATGCAGATACGCAGTATTTT. Its translation: CASSQVLAGGGHADTQYF.

The J gene is TRBJ2-5, the V gene TRBV28, with 8 bases aligning to TRBD1. V shed 3 bases and J 4 bases; nucleotides not matched to a gene: 10. The CDR3 has 16 residues. CDR1 and CDR2 (germline): MDHEN, SYDVKM. In DNA, the CDR3 is TGTGCCAGCAGTTTTTACGGACAGGGAGCAGGAGAGACCCAGTACTTC. This translates into CASSFYGQGAGETQYF.

The chain links TRBV24-1 to TRBJ2-1, with TRBD2 matching 15 bases. Germline CDR1 and CDR2: KGHDR and SFDVKD. The V gene end was trimmed by 4 bases and the J gene end by 9 bases; junction bases not matched to a gene: 3. The CDR3 length is 15 residues. The CDR3 region is CATSERTSGRGEQFF. CDR3 DNA: TGTGCCACCAGTGAAAGGACTAGCGGGAGGGGTGAGCAGTTCTTC.

This rearrangement joins TRBV20-1 to TRBJ2-1; TRBD2 aligns across 8 bases. The CDR3 runs to 15 residues. Germline V lookup: CDR1 DFQATT, CDR2 SNEGSKA (reference sequence). With 6 bases clipped from V and 0 bases from J, the junction kept 7 bases outside the gene matches. CDR3 coding DNA: TGCAGTGCCGGAAAAGCGGGAGTCTCCTACAATGAGCAGTTCTTC. Its protein product is CSAGKAGVSYNEQFF.

The chain joins TRBV25-1 to TRBJ2-5; TRBD2 is a possible D gene (5 bases). This CDR3 is 15 amino acids long. V was pared by 5 bases and J by 5 bases, with 18 bases between. Looked up from germline, CDR1 is MGHDK and CDR2 is SYGVNS. The CDR3 DNA sequence: TGTGCCAGCAGTTACGGGTTTGGGCGCGGGGAGACCCAGTACTTC. It codes for CASSYGFGRGETQYF.

V gene TRBV3-1 combines with J gene TRBJ2-1, with 7 nucleotides matching TRBD2. Germline assignment: CDR1 LGHDT and CDR2 YNNKEL (reference sequence). The CDR3 sequence is 15 residues long. Trimming removed 2 bases from V and 5 bases from J; junction bases left unmatched: 6. The CDR3 DNA follows: TGTGCCAGCAGCCAACTTGGGGGGGGTGACAATGAGCAGTTCTTC. Translating it yields CASSQLGGGDNEQFF.

The chain is built from TRBV7-3 and TRBJ1-1; D is uncertain. V lost 5 bases and J 4 bases, leaving 11 bases between the germline ends. Germline V CDR1 and CDR2: SGHTA, FQGTGA. The length of the CDR3 is 13 residues. The CDR3 loop is CASSPAGGTEAFF. DNA for the CDR3: TGTGCCAGCAGCCCCGCAGGCGGCACTGAAGCTTTCTTT.

This rearrangement joins TRBV4-1 to TRBJ2-2; D gene unclear. Germline V gene lookup returns CDR1 MGHRA and CDR2 YSYEKL. V was clipped by 0 bases and J by 6 bases, with 14 bases between them. The CDR3 length is 16 residues. CDR3: CASSQEHYGYAGELFF. In DNA, the CDR3 is TGCGCCAGCAGCCAAGAACACTATGGTTACGCCGGGGAGCTGTTTTTT.

The chain has TRBV12-3 or TRBV12-4 and TRBJ2-3, with D tentatively TRBD2 (6 bases). The CDR3 extends over 15 amino acids. V lost 2 bases and J 7 bases, leaving 16 bases between the germline ends. CDR3 nucleotide sequence: TGTGCCAGCAGTTTATTTAGGGTGGGAGGCAATACGCAGTATTTT. Translating gives CASSLFRVGGNTQYF.

There are many counts of this clonotype. The chain is built from TRBV12-3 or TRBV12-4 and TRBJ2-1; D may match TRBD1 or TRBD2 (7 bases each). The CDR3 has 14 amino acids. Trimming shortened V by 5 bases and J by 9 bases, and 17 bases separated the two germline ends. The CDR3 DNA reads as TGTGCCAGCAGTCGACAGGGAGGGATCGGTGAGCAGTTCTTC. This encodes CASSRQGGIGEQFF.

The rearrangement links TRBV10-3 to TRBJ2-3; no clear D. The CDR3 has 13 amino acids. V lost 10 bases and J 2 bases, leaving 13 bases between the germline ends. CDR1 ENHRY and CDR2 SYGVKD come from the germline V gene. The CDR3 loop is CATNGLNTDTQYF. The CDR3 nucleotides read TGTGCCACGAATGGATTAAACACAGATACGCAGTATTTT.

This sequence joins TRBV7-2 and TRBJ2-1; D call uncertain. CDR3 length: 13 amino acids. The V end was cut by 5 bases, the J end by 9 bases, with 14 bases between. CDR1 SGHTA and CDR2 FQGNSA come from the germline V gene. The CDR3 region has the DNA TGTGCCAGCAGCCCCCCGGCCCTGGGTGAGCAGTTCTTC. Encoded protein: CASSPPALGEQFF.

The rearrangement uses TRBV4-1 and TRBJ2-1; tentatively, D is TRBD1 or TRBD2 (6 bases each). Germline CDR1 and CDR2: MGHRA and YSYEKL. The CDR3 consists of 15 residues. V was shortened by 0 bases and J by 10 bases, with 16 bases between the two germline ends. DNA of the CDR3: TGCGCCAGCAGCCAAGACGAGGGGGGAGTCGAGGAGCAGTTCTTC. Translated: CASSQDEGGVEEQFF.

The V call is TRBV12-3 or TRBV12-4, the J call TRBJ2-3; D gene unclear. This CDR3 is 17 amino acids long. V was shortened by 6 bases and J by 0 bases, with 19 bases between the two germline ends. CDR3 residues: CASRVYGLSASTDTQYF. The DNA of the CDR3 is TGTGCCAGCAGAGTTTATGGTCTCAGCGCCAGCACAGATACGCAGTATTTT.

The chain has TRBV20-1 and TRBJ1-1; the match to TRBD1 covers 7 bases. V was pared by 5 bases and J by 3 bases, with 9 bases of the junction left unmatched. CDR3 length: 14 residues. Germline lookup yields CDR1 DFQATT and CDR2 SNEGSKA (reference sequence). This CDR3 is CSAARQGRDTEAFF. CDR3 sequence (DNA): TGCAGTGCTGCGCGACAGGGAAGAGACACTGAAGCTTTCTTT.

The rearrangement links TRBV20-1 to TRBJ2-7; the D call may be TRBD1 or TRBD2 (6 bases each). Germline assignment: CDR1 DFQATT and CDR2 SNEGSKA (reference sequence). Trimming left V 5 bases short and J 1 base short, with 15 bases between. The CDR3 loop spans 14 amino acids. CDR3 protein: CSAVRIGGSYEQYF. Written as DNA, the CDR3 is TGCAGTGCTGTGCGAATAGGGGGGTCCTACGAGCAGTACTTC.

The chain's CDR3 is CASSQYQRELSYEQYF. The CDR3 DNA is TGTGCCAGCAGCCAATACCAGCGGGAGTTGTCCTACGAGCAGTACTTC. The rearrangement links TRBV7-9 to TRBJ2-7, with 8 bases matching TRBD2. The V gene's germline CDR1 is SEHNR and CDR2 FQNEAQ (reference sequence). With 5 bases clipped from V and 1 base from J, the junction kept 10 bases outside the gene matches. This CDR3 contains 16 residues. Full variable domain (missing parts from reference TRBV7-9 and TRBJ2-7): DTGVSQNPRHKITKRGQNVTFRCDPISEHNRLYWYRQTLGQGPEFLTYFQNEAQLEKSRLLSDRFSAERPKGSFSTLEIQRTEQGDSAMYLCASSQYQRELSYEQYFGPGTRLTVT.

In its sample, this clonotype was seen a few times. The chain combines TRBV6-6 with TRBJ2-5; 11 bases are shared with TRBD2. CDR1 and CDR2 (germline): MNHNY, SVGAGI (reference sequence). J was trimmed by 11 bases and V by 2 bases; bases with no gene match: 10. The CDR3 is 15 residues long. The CDR3 here is CASSYLSLAGGEQYF. The CDR3 region has the DNA TGTGCCAGCAGTTACCTATCGCTAGCGGGAGGTGAGCAGTACTTC.

V is TRBV20-1 and J is TRBJ2-7; D may be TRBD2 (5 bases). V lost 6 bases and J lost 4, with 22 bases in between. CDR3 length equals 15 residues. Per germline, CDR1 DFQATT and CDR2 SNEGSKA (reference sequence). In nucleotides, the CDR3 is TGCAGTGCCCCGAAAAGAATAACGGACTGTTACGAGCAGTACTTC. Translating it yields CSAPKRITDCYEQYF.

The chain recombines TRBV21-1 with TRBJ2-3; the D call in the table, TRBD1, was not verified against the DNA. TRBV21-1 is shown as a pseudogene. This CDR3 region has 15 residues. The CDR3 nucleotides are TGTGCCAGCAGCATGACAGGGGCGGAGGCAGATACGCAGTATTTT. Translated: CASSMTGAEADTQYF.

A few counts support this clonotype. V gene TRBV3-1 combines with J gene TRBJ2-1; a possible D gene is TRBD1 (6 bases). Germline V gives CDR1 LGHDT, CDR2 YNNKEL (reference sequence). There are 13 residues in the CDR3. The V end was cut by 1 base, the J end by 9 bases, with 10 bases between. Here the CDR3 DNA reads TGTGCCAGCAGCCAAGCATCACAGGGTGAGCAGTTCTTC. Residues: CASSQASQGEQFF.

Of note for this clonotype: Compared with germline, one end of the junction differs, possibly owing to a read error. The chain carries TRBV12-3 or TRBV12-4 and TRBJ2-3, with D perhaps being TRBD1 or TRBD2 (7 bases each). The CDR3 runs 14 residues. The CDR3 here is CASRGLVGTDMQYF. In DNA form, the CDR3 reads TGTGCCAGCAGAGGACTAGTTGGGACAGATATGCAGTATTTT.

This clonotype came up many times. The J gene is TRBJ2-1, the V gene TRBV27; possibly TRBD2 for D (5 bases). V was trimmed by 6 bases and J by 5 bases, leaving 5 bases between them. The germline gives CDR1 MNHEY, CDR2 SMNVEV (reference sequence). CDR3 size: 11 residues. The CDR3 coding sequence is TGTGCCAGCAGCGGGGACAATGAGCAGTTCTTC. Translated: CASSGDNEQFF.

The V and J genes are TRBV28 and TRBJ2-3; D possibly corresponds to TRBD2 (5 bases). Germline CDR1 MDHEN, CDR2 SYDVKM. The length of the CDR3 is 16 residues. The V end lost 5 bases, the J end lost 0 bases, and 15 bases lay between the germline ends. The CDR3 DNA reads as TGTGCCAGCAGTCTCACCCCCGGACTTAGCACAGATACGCAGTATTTT. Translated, it gives CASSLTPGLSTDTQYF.

The CDR3 protein is CASSSERKETQYF. The CDR3 nucleotides are TGTGCCAGCAGCTCGGAGCGGAAAGAGACCCAGTACTTC. This chain connects TRBV7-2 to TRBJ2-5; D may be TRBD2 (5 bases). CDR3 length equals 13 residues. The germline gives CDR1 SGHTA, CDR2 FQGNSA. V was cut by 4 bases and J by 3 bases, with 9 bases left in between.